This T cell receptor beta chain is drawn from a study of tumor and adjacent non-tumor tissue in lung cancer. This CDR3 comprises 15 residues. Germline V gene lookup returns CDR1 SQVTM and CDR2 ANQGSEA. RNA was extracted from bulk tissue without any cell sorting. Newly diagnosed lung cancer patients had thoracic surgery in China, August–late 2014, without prior chemotherapy. Study-wide results and caveats: Compared with tumor, normal lung showed significantly lower TCR diversity. Normal lung showed higher cumulative top 100 clone frequency than tumor.

The library came from three nested PCR rounds adapted from ARM-PCR protocols. TCRdb called the multiplex PCR reads again in MiXCR, with one record for every CDR3 protein. The data contain tens of thousands of distinct CDR3 sequences, roughly 73% of them singletons. Concerning this clonotype itself: Its antigen remains unknown. The junction does not match germline at one end; this may be a read error.

Sequencing was done on a sample of lung tumor tissue. The V gene is TRBV29-1, the J gene TRBJ1-1, with 8 nucleotides matching TRBD1. This sequence was found in a woman in her forties or fifties with non-small cell lung cancer. CDR3 loop: CSVGGTGGAYIEASF. The CDR3 nucleotides are TGCAGCGTAGGAGGGACAGGAGGTGCTTACATTGAAGCTTCCTTT.